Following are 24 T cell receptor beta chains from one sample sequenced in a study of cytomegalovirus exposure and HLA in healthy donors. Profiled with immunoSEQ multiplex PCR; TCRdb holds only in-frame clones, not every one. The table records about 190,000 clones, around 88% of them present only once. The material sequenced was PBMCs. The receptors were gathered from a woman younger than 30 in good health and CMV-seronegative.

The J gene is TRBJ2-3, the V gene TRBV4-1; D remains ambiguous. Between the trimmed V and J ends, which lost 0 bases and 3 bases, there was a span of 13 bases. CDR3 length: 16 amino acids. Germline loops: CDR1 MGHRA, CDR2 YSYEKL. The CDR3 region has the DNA TGCGCCAGCAGCCAAGACCTAGAAACCTTTACAGATACGCAGTATTTT. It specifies CASSQDLETFTDTQYF.

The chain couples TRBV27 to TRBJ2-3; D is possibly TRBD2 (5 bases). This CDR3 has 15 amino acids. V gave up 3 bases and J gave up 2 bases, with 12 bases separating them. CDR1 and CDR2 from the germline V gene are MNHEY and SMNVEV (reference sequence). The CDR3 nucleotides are TGTGCCAGCAGTTTCTCGGACTTCTACACAGATACGCAGTATTTT. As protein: CASSFSDFYTDTQYF.

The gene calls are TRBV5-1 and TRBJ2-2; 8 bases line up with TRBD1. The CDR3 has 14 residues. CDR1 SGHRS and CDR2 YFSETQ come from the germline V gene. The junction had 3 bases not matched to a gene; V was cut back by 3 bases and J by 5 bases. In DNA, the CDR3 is TGCGCCAGCAGCTCGGGACAGGATACCGGGGAGCTGTTTTTT. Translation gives CASSSGQDTGELFF. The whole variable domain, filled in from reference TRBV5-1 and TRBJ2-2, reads KAGVTQTPRYLIKTRGQQVTLSCSPISGHRSVSWYQQTPGQGLQFLFEYFSETQRNKGNFPGRFSGRQFSNSRSEMNVSTLELGDSALYLCASSSGQDTGELFFGEGSRLTVL.

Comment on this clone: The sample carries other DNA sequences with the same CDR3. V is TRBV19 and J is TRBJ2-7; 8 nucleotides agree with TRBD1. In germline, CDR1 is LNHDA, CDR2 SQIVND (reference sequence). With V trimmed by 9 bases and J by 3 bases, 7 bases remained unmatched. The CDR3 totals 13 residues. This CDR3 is CASSFGQGYEQYF. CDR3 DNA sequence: TGTGCCAGCTCGTTTGGACAGGGCTACGAGCAGTACTTC.

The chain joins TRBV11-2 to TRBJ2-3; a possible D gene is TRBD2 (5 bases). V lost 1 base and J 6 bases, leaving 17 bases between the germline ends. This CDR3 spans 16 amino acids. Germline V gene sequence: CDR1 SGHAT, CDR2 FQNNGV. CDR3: CASSLGAFEGRDTQYF. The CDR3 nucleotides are TGTGCCAGCAGCTTAGGCGCGTTTGAGGGTCGTGATACGCAGTATTTT.

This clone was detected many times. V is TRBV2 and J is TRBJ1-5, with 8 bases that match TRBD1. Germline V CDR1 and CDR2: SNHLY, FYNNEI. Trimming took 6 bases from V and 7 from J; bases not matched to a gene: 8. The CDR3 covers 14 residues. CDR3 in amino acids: CASRKDRERQPQHF. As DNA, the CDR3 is TGTGCCAGCAGGAAGGACAGGGAGAGGCAGCCCCAGCATTTT.

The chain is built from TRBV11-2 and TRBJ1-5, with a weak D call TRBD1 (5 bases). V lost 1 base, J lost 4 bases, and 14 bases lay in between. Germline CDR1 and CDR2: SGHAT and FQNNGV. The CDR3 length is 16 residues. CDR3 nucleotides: TGTGCCAGCAGCTTAGGAATCGGGGGACCTAATCAGCCCCAGCATTTT. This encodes CASSLGIGGPNQPQHF.

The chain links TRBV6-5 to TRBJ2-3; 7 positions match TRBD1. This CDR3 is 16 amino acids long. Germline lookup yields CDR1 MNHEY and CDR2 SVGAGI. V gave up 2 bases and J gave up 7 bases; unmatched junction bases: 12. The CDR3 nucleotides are TGTGCCAGCAGTTACCGCCGGGACAGAGTAGTAAATACGCAGTATTTT. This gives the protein CASSYRRDRVVNTQYF.

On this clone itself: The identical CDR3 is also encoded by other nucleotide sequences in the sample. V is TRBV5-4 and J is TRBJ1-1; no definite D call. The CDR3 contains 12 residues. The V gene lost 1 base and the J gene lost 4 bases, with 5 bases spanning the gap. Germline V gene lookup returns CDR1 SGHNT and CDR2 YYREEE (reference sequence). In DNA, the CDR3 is TGTGCCAGCAGCTTGAGAGGCACTGAAGCTTTCTTT. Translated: CASSLRGTEAFF. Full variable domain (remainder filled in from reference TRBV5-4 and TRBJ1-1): ETGVTQSPTHLIKTRGQQVTLRCSSQSGHNTVSWYQQALGQGPQFIFQYYREEENGRGNFPPRFSGLQFPNYSSELNVNALELDDSALYLCASSLRGTEAFFGQGTRLTVV.

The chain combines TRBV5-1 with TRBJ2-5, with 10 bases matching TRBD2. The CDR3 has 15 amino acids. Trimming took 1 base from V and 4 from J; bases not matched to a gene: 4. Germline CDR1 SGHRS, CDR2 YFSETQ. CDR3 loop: CASSLRLAGVETQYF. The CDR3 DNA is TGCGCCAGCAGCTTGCGTCTAGCGGGGGTAGAGACCCAGTACTTC.

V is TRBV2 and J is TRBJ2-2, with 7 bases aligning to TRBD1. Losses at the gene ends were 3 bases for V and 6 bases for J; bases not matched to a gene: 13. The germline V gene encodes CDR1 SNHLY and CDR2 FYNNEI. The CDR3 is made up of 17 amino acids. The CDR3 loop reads CASSEDPDRAGAGELFF. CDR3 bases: TGTGCCAGCAGTGAGGACCCTGACAGGGCAGGGGCCGGGGAGCTGTTTTTT.

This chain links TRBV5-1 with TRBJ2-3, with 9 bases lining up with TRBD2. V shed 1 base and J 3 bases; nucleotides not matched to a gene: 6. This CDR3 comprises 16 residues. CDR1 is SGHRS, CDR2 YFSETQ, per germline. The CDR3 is CASSLFRGGATDTQYF. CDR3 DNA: TGCGCCAGCAGCTTGTTTCGCGGGGGGGCAACAGATACGCAGTATTTT. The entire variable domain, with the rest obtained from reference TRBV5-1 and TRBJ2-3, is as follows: KAGVTQTPRYLIKTRGQQVTLSCSPISGHRSVSWYQQTPGQGLQFLFEYFSETQRNKGNFPGRFSGRQFSNSRSEMNVSTLELGDSALYLCASSLFRGGATDTQYFGPGTRLTVL.

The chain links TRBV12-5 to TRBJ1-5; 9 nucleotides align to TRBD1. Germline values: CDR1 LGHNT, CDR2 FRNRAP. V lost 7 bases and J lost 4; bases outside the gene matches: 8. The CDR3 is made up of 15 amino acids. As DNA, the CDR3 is TGTGCTAGTGTTCCGGGACAGGGAGGGAATCAGCCCCAGCATTTT. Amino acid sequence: CASVPGQGGNQPQHF. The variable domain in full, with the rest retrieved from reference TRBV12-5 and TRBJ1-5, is DARVTQTPRHKVTEMGQEVTMRCQPILGHNTVFWYRQTMMQGLELLAYFRNRAPLDDSGMPKDRFSAEMPDATLATLKIQPSEPRDSAVYFCASVPGQGGNQPQHFGDGTRLSIL.

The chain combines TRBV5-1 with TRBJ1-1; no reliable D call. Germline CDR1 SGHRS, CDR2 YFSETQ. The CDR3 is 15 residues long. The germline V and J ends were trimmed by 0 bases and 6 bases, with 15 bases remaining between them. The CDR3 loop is CASSLAPRRAPEAFF. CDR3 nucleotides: TGCGCCAGCAGCTTGGCCCCCCGGCGGGCGCCTGAAGCTTTCTTT.

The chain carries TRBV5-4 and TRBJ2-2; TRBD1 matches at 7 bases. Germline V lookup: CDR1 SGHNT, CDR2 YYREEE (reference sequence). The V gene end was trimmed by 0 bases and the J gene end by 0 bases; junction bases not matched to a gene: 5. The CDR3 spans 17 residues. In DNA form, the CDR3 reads TGTGCCAGCAGCTTGGTAAAGGGGGCTACGAACACCGGGGAGCTGTTTTTT. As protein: CASSLVKGATNTGELFF.

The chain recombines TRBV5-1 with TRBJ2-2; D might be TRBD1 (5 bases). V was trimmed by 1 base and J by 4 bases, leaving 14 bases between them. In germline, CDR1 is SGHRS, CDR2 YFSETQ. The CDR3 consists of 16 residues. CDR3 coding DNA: TGCGCCAGCAGCTTGCCCACAGGAATAAGCACCGGGGAGCTGTTTTTT. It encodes CASSLPTGISTGELFF.

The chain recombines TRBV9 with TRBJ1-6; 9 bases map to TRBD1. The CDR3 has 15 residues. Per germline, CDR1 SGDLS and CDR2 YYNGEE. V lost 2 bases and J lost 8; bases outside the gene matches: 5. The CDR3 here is CASSVLQGADSPLHF. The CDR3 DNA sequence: TGTGCCAGCAGCGTTCTACAGGGGGCGGATTCACCCCTCCACTTT.

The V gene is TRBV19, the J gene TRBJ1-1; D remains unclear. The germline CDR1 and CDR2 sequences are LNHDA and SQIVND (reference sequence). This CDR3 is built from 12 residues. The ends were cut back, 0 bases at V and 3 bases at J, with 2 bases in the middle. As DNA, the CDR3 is TGTGCCAGTAGTATAGACTACACTGAAGCTTTCTTT. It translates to CASSIDYTEAFF.

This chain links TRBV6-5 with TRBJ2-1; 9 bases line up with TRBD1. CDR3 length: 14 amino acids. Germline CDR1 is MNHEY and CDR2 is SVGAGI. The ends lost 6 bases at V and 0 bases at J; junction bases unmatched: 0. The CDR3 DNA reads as TGTGCCAGCAGGGACAGGGGCTCCTACAATGAGCAGTTCTTC. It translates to CASRDRGSYNEQFF.

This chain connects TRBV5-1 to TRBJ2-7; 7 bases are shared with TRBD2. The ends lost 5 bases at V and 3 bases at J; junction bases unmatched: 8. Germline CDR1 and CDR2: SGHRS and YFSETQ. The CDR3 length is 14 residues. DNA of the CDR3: TGCGCCAGCAGTTCTAGCGGAGGCGTCTACGAGCAGTACTTC. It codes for CASSSSGGVYEQYF. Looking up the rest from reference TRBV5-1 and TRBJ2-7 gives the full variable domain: KAGVTQTPRYLIKTRGQQVTLSCSPISGHRSVSWYQQTPGQGLQFLFEYFSETQRNKGNFPGRFSGRQFSNSRSEMNVSTLELGDSALYLCASSSSGGVYEQYFGPGTRLTVT.

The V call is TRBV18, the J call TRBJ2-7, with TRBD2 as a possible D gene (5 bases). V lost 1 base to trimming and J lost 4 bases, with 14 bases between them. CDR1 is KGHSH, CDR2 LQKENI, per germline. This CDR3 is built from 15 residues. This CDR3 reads CASSPLEGVKYEQYF. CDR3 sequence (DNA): TGTGCCAGCTCACCACTTGAGGGAGTTAAATACGAGCAGTACTTC.

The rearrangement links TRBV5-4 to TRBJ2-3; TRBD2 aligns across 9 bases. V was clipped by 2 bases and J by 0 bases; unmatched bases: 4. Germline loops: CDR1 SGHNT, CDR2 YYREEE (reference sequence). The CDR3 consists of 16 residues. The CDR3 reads CASSLALAGSTDTQYF. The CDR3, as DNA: TGTGCCAGCAGCTTAGCCCTAGCGGGGAGCACAGATACGCAGTATTTT.

As DNA, the CDR3 is TGTGCCAGCAGCCTATCAGGGCTCGGGAACACTGAAGCTTTCTTT. It yields the protein CASSLSGLGNTEAFF. The chain combines TRBV13 with TRBJ1-1, with a weak D call TRBD1 (5 bases). From germline, CDR1 is PRHDT and CDR2 FYEKMQ (reference sequence). The CDR3 has 15 amino acids. The V end lost 5 bases, the J end lost 1 base, and 14 bases lay between the germline ends.

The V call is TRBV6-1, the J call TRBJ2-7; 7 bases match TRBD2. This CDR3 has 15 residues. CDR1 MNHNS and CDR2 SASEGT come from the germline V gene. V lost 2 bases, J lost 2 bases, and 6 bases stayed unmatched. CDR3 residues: CASSELTGLAYEQYF. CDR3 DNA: TGTGCCAGCAGTGAACTAACAGGACTAGCCTACGAGCAGTACTTC.